This T cell receptor beta chain comes out of a study of blood T cells in healthy people across ages. Study-level information: Per every two T cells, about one barcoded beta molecule was captured by template switching.

Trimming removed 2 bases from V and 7 bases from J, with 12 bases in between. Germline CDR1 and CDR2: SGDLS and YYNGEE. This CDR3 contains 14 residues. A J-beta primer mix and a sample-barcoded 5' primer were used in a second PCR of roughly 6 to 11 cycles. Each of the cDNA molecules was tagged by a template-switch adaptor with 12 random nucleotides. TCRdb ran MiXCR on the 5' RACE reads and lists one entry per CDR3 protein. The sample contains around 690,000 distinct CDR3 sequences, about 54% of which appear only once. V gene TRBV9 combines with J gene TRBJ2-2, with D possibly being TRBD1 or TRBD2 (6 bases each). The TCR originated in a man aged 60-69 years in good health. Sequencing used blood. DNA for the CDR3: TGTGCCAGCAGCGTGCGGCGGGACAACGGGGAGCTGTTTTTT. Translated: CASSVRRDNGELFF.